Following are 10 T cell receptor beta chains from one sample sequenced in a study of vaccination and CD4 T cells after COVID-19. With the Oncomine TCR Beta short-read assay, DNA from cultured CD4+ T cells was sequenced. TCRdb analysed the PCR reads with MiXCR anew, one entry per CDR3 protein. The sample has 17,000 or so distinct CDR3 sequences, roughly 43% seen once; the top ten hold about 5.7%. Treatment: approximately 9-day PBMC culture with coronavirus spike peptide pools or control peptides (ViraFEST assay). What these receptors recognize is not known. Material: CD4+ T cells from blood, cultured in vitro, obtained before SARS-CoV-2 vaccination. The receptors shown here come from a human donor who had recovered from COVID-19.

The chain joins TRBV4-1 to TRBJ1-6; TRBD1 matches at 8 bases. Germline V gene data show CDR1 as MGHRA and CDR2 as YSYEKL. Trimming at V came to 3 bases and at J to 0 bases, leaving 7 bases not matched to a gene. This CDR3 has 18 residues. CDR3 DNA sequence: TGCGCCAGCAGCCAGGACAGGGCTAGGAGCTCCTATAATTCACCCCTCCACTTT. This codes for CASSQDRARSSYNSPLHF.

The genes are TRBV6-5 and TRBJ1-2; the match to TRBD1 covers 9 bases. The CDR3 consists of 15 residues. Unmatched junction bases numbered 6, after V lost 4 bases and J lost 3 bases. From germline, CDR1 is MNHEY and CDR2 SVGAGI. The CDR3 DNA reads as TGTGCCAGCAGTTCCGGGACAGGGTTTTACTATGGCTACACCTTC. Translated: CASSSGTGFYYGYTF.

CDR3 protein: CASSRGDLSNQPQHF. DNA of the CDR3: TGTGCCAGCAGCCGAGGGGACCTTAGCAATCAGCCCCAGCATTTT. V is TRBV7-9 and J is TRBJ1-5, with D perhaps TRBD1 (5 bases). Deletions cut 5 bases from V and 0 bases from J, with 11 bases between. From germline, CDR1 is SEHNR and CDR2 FQNEAQ (reference sequence). This CDR3 is built from 15 residues.

The rearrangement uses TRBV24-1 and TRBJ2-3; D remains unclear. The V and J ends lost 12 bases and 1 base respectively, with 7 bases between them. From germline, CDR1 is KGHDR and CDR2 SFDVKD. The CDR3 is made up of 11 amino acids. CDR3 loop: CARRGTDTQYF. The DNA of the CDR3 is TGTGCCCGTAGGGGCACAGATACGCAGTATTTT.

V gene TRBV27 combines with J gene TRBJ1-2, with TRBD1 matching over 7 bases. The CDR3 covers 15 residues. Germline V lookup: CDR1 MNHEY, CDR2 SMNVEV (reference sequence). V shed 4 bases and J 8 bases; nucleotides not matched to a gene: 13. The CDR3 DNA reads as TGTGCCAGCAGTTCTCACAGGGGCCCCCCGGGGGGCTACACCTTC. Translating it yields CASSSHRGPPGGYTF.

This chain links TRBV6-2 or TRBV6-3 with TRBJ1-1; a possible D gene is TRBD1 (6 bases). With 10 bases removed from V and 5 bases from J, the gap between germline ends came to 14 bases. The CDR3 runs to 12 residues. Germline-derived CDR1 and CDR2 are MNHEY and SVGEGT. The CDR3 sequence is CATTTGWTEAFF. The CDR3 coding sequence is TGTGCCACCACAACAGGGTGGACTGAAGCTTTCTTT.

The rearrangement links TRBV2 to TRBJ2-6; D unresolved. Germline CDR1 is SNHLY and CDR2 is FYNNEI. The CDR3 contains 14 residues. The V end was cut by 4 bases, the J end by 0 bases, with 4 bases between. CDR3 protein: CASSAASGANVLTF. CDR3 nucleotides: TGTGCCAGCAGTGCGGCCTCTGGGGCCAACGTCCTGACTTTC.

The J gene is TRBJ1-3, the V gene TRBV6-1; 9 positions agree with TRBD1. The germline V gene encodes CDR1 MNHNS and CDR2 SASEGT. CDR3 length: 17 residues. V was pared by 6 bases and J by 7 bases, with 16 bases of the junction left unmatched. The CDR3 DNA reads as TGTGCCAGCAGCGGGATCGAAAGGACAGGGGTGTTTAACACCATATATTTT. Amino acid sequence: CASSGIERTGVFNTIYF.

The V call is TRBV20-1, the J call TRBJ2-5; D may correspond to TRBD1 or TRBD2 (6 bases each). In germline, CDR1 is DFQATT, CDR2 SNEGSKA (reference sequence). V lost 6 bases and J 5 bases, leaving 19 bases between the germline ends. The CDR3 covers 14 residues. CDR3 region: CSAQAGGAGETQYF. CDR3 DNA sequence: TGCAGTGCCCAGGCTGGGGGCGCGGGGGAGACCCAGTACTTC.

This clonotype came up a few times. This rearrangement joins TRBV27 to TRBJ2-3; 10 bases are a match to TRBD1. The CDR3 loop spans 17 amino acids. Germline V gives CDR1 MNHEY, CDR2 SMNVEV (reference sequence). Trimming removed 4 bases from V and 0 bases from J; junction bases left unmatched: 7. The CDR3 region is CASSYGQGVGSTDTQYF. CDR3 bases: TGTGCCAGCAGTTACGGACAGGGGGTGGGGAGCACAGATACGCAGTATTTT.